A single TCR beta chain is shown here with its context. These data originate in a study of OX40 agonist ivuxolimab in advanced cancers. TCRdb's table, derived via immunoSEQ multiplex PCR, lists solely in-frame clones and lacks some. The table lists about 80,000 clones, about four fifths of them singletons. The CDR3 is 17 amino acids. The trim removed 5 bases at V and 4 bases at J, leaving 12 bases unmatched. The germline V gene has CDR1 SGHTA and CDR2 FQGNSA. The V gene is TRBV7-2, the J gene TRBJ2-5; 11 bases are a match to TRBD1. This sequence was found in an adult with an advanced solid tumor such as melanoma, head and neck, liver or kidney cancer. The sequences come from CD4+ or CD8+ T cells sorted from blood, collected in a trial of the OX40 agonist ivuxolimab. The CDR3 protein is CASSILNPGQGGETQYF. The CDR3 region has the DNA TGTGCCAGCAGCATCCTCAACCCGGGACAGGGGGGAGAGACCCAGTACTTC.